This T cell receptor (beta chain) was identified in a study of shared clonotypes between healthy human individuals. Details on this clone: The antigen remains undetermined.

Per the germline V gene, CDR1 is MDHEN and CDR2 is SYDVKM. The CDR3 consists of 16 residues. V was pared by 6 bases and J by 2 bases, with 19 bases between. Evenly divided among several immunoSEQ plates was the genomic DNA of each subset. Sequencing was performed with immunoSEQ multiplex PCR; in TCRdb, only in-frame clones are kept and a portion is missing. The data show a few million clones, with less than 95% seen just once and around 0.35% held by the top ten. Study results and limitations: Donor clonotype sharing was expected to depend on sequencing depth. The four-donor shared clonotypes exceeded non-shared clonotypes in generation probability, with non-shared ones scoring lower.

The clonotype was recovered from a man between 18 and 35 years old in good health. Some clones in this sample may be carry-over from other donors' samples. Sequenced: naive CD4+ T cells from PBMCs. Indicated subset: CD45RA+ positively selected. This sequence joins TRBV28 and TRBJ1-2; D is uncertain. CDR3 nucleotide sequence: TGTGCCAGCAGCCCCGGGAGACGACGAGGCAACTATGGCTACACCTTC. Translated: CASSPGRRRGNYGYTF.